The clone carrying this TCR beta chain was observed a few times. Germline CDR1 is SGHTA and CDR2 is FQGNSA. V was clipped by 5 bases and J by 7 bases, with 21 bases between them. The CDR3 is 16 amino acids. Together with a sample-barcoded 5' primer, a J-beta primer mix was included in a second PCR lasting about 7 to 12 cycles. TCRdb recomputed calls from the 5' RACE reads with MiXCR, one row per CDR3 protein. This sample has 1.5 million to 2 million distinct CDR3 sequences; 25% to 30% occur once, and the top ten carry 7.7%. This sample was included in a study of blood T cells in healthy people across ages.

The receptor's source is a woman aged 25 to 39 in good health. The chain employs TRBV7-2 and TRBJ2-1, with a weak D call TRBD2 (6 bases). The sequencing input was blood. CDR3 DNA sequence: TGTGCCAGCAGCCCGGGGACCCCGGGGGTGGGGAATGAGCAGTTCTTC. This gives the protein CASSPGTPGVGNEQFF.